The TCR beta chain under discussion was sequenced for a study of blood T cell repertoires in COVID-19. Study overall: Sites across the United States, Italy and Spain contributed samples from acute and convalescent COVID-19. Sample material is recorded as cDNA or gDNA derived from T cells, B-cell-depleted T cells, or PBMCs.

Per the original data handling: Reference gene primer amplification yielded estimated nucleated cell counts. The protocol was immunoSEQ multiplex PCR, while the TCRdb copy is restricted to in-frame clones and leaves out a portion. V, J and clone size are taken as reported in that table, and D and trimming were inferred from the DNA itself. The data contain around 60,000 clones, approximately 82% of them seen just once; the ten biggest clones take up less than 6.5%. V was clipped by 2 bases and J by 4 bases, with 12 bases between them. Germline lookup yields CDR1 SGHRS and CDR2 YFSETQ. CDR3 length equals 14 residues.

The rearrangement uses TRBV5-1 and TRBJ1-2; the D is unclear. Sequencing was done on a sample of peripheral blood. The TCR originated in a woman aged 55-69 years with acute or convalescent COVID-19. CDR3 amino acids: CASSFTGRIYGYTF. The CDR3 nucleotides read TGCGCCAGCAGCTTCACGGGAAGGATCTATGGCTACACCTTC.